What follows are 24 T cell receptor beta chains derived from one specimen sequenced in a study of blood T cell repertoires in COVID-19. Clones were read by immunoSEQ multiplex PCR, and TCRdb kept only the in-frame ones, dropping some. Of 400,000 or so clones in the sample, about 89% were seen once. Sequencing input: peripheral blood. These receptors came from a woman in her forties with COVID-19, enrolled during active disease.

The V and J genes are TRBV28 and TRBJ1-2, with a weak D call TRBD1 (5 bases). With 8 bases removed from V and 5 bases from J, the gap between germline ends came to 15 bases. Germline V CDR1 and CDR2: MDHEN, SYDVKM. The CDR3 consists of 13 residues. The CDR3 DNA reads as TGTGCCAGCCATTCCGGGGGAAATTATGGCTACACCTTC. Residues: CASHSGGNYGYTF.

This chain uses TRBV9 with TRBJ2-1, with TRBD2 identical over 13 bases. The germline CDR1 and CDR2 sequences are SGDLS and YYNGEE. V trimming: 4 bases; J trimming: 6 bases; junction bases outside the gene matches: 10. The CDR3 loop spans 17 amino acids. The CDR3 sequence: CASSQSPGLAGPNEQFF. The CDR3 nucleotides are TGTGCCAGCAGCCAATCCCCGGGACTAGCGGGACCCAATGAGCAGTTCTTC.

This sequence joins TRBV12-3 or TRBV12-4 and TRBJ1-2; D is perhaps TRBD1 (5 bases). V was trimmed by 2 bases and J by 8 bases, leaving 12 bases between them. This CDR3 has 13 residues. The CDR3 protein is CASSLLQGGGYTF. DNA of the CDR3: TGTGCCAGCAGTTTACTGCAGGGAGGAGGCTACACCTTC.

The J gene is TRBJ2-3, the V gene TRBV27; TRBD1 matches 8 bases. The CDR3 sequence is 18 residues long. V dropped 6 bases and J dropped 1; count of bases not matched to a gene: 15. The germline CDR1 and CDR2 sequences are MNHEY and SMNVEV (reference sequence). In DNA, the CDR3 is TGTGCCAGCAGACACTTCCCGGGACAGGTGAAGGGCACAGATACGCAGTATTTT. This sequence encodes CASRHFPGQVKGTDTQYF.

This chain links TRBV7-2 with TRBJ2-3, with a tentative D call TRBD2 (5 bases). This CDR3 comprises 14 residues. The germline V gene has CDR1 SGHTA and CDR2 FQGNSA. V was trimmed by 5 bases and J by 0 bases, leaving 9 bases between them. The CDR3, as DNA: TGTGCCAGCAGCGGTTCGGGGAGCACAGATACGCAGTATTTT. It specifies CASSGSGSTDTQYF. The full variable domain, rest sourced from reference TRBV7-2 and TRBJ2-3, is GAGVSQSPSNKVTEKGKDVELRCDPISGHTALYWYRQSLGQGLEFLIYFQGNSAPDKSGLPSDRFSAERTGGSVSTLTIQRTQQEDSAVYLCASSGSGSTDTQYFGPGTRLTVL.

The genes are TRBV18 and TRBJ1-1; the match to TRBD1 covers 7 bases. V was clipped by 3 bases and J by 13 bases; unmatched bases: 11. Germline values: CDR1 KGHSH, CDR2 LQKENI. The CDR3 has 13 amino acids. The CDR3 sequence is CASSPDPTGEVFF. Here the CDR3 DNA reads TGTGCCAGCTCACCCGACCCCACAGGGGAGGTTTTCTTT. The complete variable domain, with remaining parts taken from reference TRBV18 and TRBJ1-1, reads NAGVMQNPRHLVRRRGQEARLRCSPMKGHSHVYWYRQLPEEGLKFMVYLQKENIIDESGMPKERFSAEFPKEGPSILRIQQVVRGDSAAYFCASSPDPTGEVFFGQGTRLTVV.

The J gene is TRBJ2-1, the V gene TRBV4-1; perhaps TRBD1 as D (5 bases). Trimming took off 2 bases at V and 0 bases at J, with 17 bases between the two ends. The length of the CDR3 is 18 residues. Germline V gene data show CDR1 as MGHRA and CDR2 as YSYEKL. The CDR3 sequence: CASSQHLAGISSYNEQFF. The CDR3 DNA sequence: TGCGCCAGCAGCCAACATTTGGCAGGGATAAGCTCCTACAATGAGCAGTTCTTC.

The CDR3 region is CASQRQSGYEQYF. The CDR3 DNA reads as TGTGCCAGTCAGCGACAGTCTGGGTACGAGCAGTACTTC. This chain joins TRBV19 and TRBJ2-7; D possibly corresponds to TRBD1 (5 bases). Trimming cost V 8 bases and J 4 bases, with 15 bases left between them. This CDR3 is 13 amino acids long. Germline-derived CDR1 and CDR2 are LNHDA and SQIVND (reference sequence). The whole variable domain, remainder taken from reference TRBV19 and TRBJ2-7, is DGGITQSPKYLFRKEGQNVTLSCEQNLNHDAMYWYRQDPGQGLRLIYYSQIVNDFQKGDIAEGYSVSREKKESFPLTVTSAQKNPTAFYLCASQRQSGYEQYFGPGTRLTVT.

The chain carries TRBV2 and TRBJ1-2, with 8 positions matching TRBD1. J was trimmed by 8 bases and V by 3 bases; bases with no gene match: 5. The CDR3 is made up of 13 amino acids. The V gene's germline CDR1 is SNHLY and CDR2 FYNNEI. For the CDR3, the DNA is TGTGCCAGCAGTGACATCAGGGGGCAGGGCTACACCTTC. It encodes CASSDIRGQGYTF.

This chain joins TRBV7-2 and TRBJ1-3; 7 bases fit TRBD1. The CDR3 covers 19 residues. Trimming removed 5 bases from V and 2 bases from J; junction bases left unmatched: 18. The V gene's germline CDR1 is SGHTA and CDR2 FQGNSA. This chain's CDR3 is CASSPAAGTVGSTGNTIYF. DNA for the CDR3: TGTGCCAGCAGCCCCGCGGCTGGGACAGTAGGATCCACTGGAAACACCATATATTTT. The whole variable domain, filled in from reference TRBV7-2 and TRBJ1-3, reads GAGVSQSPSNKVTEKGKDVELRCDPISGHTALYWYRQSLGQGLEFLIYFQGNSAPDKSGLPSDRFSAERTGGSVSTLTIQRTQQEDSAVYLCASSPAAGTVGSTGNTIYFGEGSWLTVV.

The chain employs TRBV11-2 and TRBJ1-3; possibly TRBD1 for D (5 bases). CDR1 and CDR2 (germline): SGHAT, FQNNGV. With 8 bases removed from V and 4 bases from J, the gap between germline ends came to 18 bases. The CDR3 length is 15 residues. As DNA, the CDR3 is TGTGCCAGCGTTCCACGGGGGGAGAAAGGAAACACCATATATTTT. Translated: CASVPRGEKGNTIYF.

This sequence joins TRBV28 and TRBJ1-2; 9 nucleotides line up with TRBD1. Germline lookup yields CDR1 MDHEN and CDR2 SYDVKM. The CDR3 loop spans 14 amino acids. Trimming removed 6 bases from V and 4 bases from J; junction bases left unmatched: 6. The CDR3 DNA reads TGTGCCAGCAGGAAGACAGGGGGGATCTATGGCTACACCTTC. This translates into CASRKTGGIYGYTF.

The chain carries TRBV24-1 and TRBJ2-7, with 8 bases identical to TRBD2. This CDR3 spans 14 amino acids. V trimming: 5 bases; J trimming: 7 bases; junction bases outside the gene matches: 9. CDR1 and CDR2 from the germline V gene are KGHDR and SFDVKD. Here the CDR3 DNA reads TGTGCCACCAGTGCACCCGGGGGGGGTGGAGAGCAGTACTTC. It encodes CATSAPGGGGEQYF.

This clone was seen once. The chain combines TRBV19 with TRBJ1-5; D perhaps matches TRBD1 (5 bases). Germline V gene lookup returns CDR1 LNHDA and CDR2 SQIVND (reference sequence). The V gene lost 5 bases and the J gene lost 7 bases, with 18 bases spanning the gap. This CDR3 has 15 residues. DNA for the CDR3: TGTGCCAGTAGTCCCCGGGGTGGGGCGGGACAGCCCCAGCATTTT. It codes for CASSPRGGAGQPQHF.

The chain couples TRBV2 to TRBJ1-5; no reliable D call. Germline V gene sequence: CDR1 SNHLY, CDR2 FYNNEI. Trimming stripped 2 bases from V and 7 bases from J, with 15 bases between. CDR3 length: 15 residues. In nucleotides, the CDR3 is TGTGCCAGCAGTGAAACGGAGGCTTCGGGGCAGCCCCAGCATTTT. Protein sequence: CASSETEASGQPQHF.

The chain carries TRBV27 and TRBJ1-2, with TRBD1 identical over 7 bases. The junction had 4 bases not matched to a gene; V was cut back by 4 bases and J by 11 bases. Germline values: CDR1 MNHEY, CDR2 SMNVEV (reference sequence). CDR3 length equals 11 residues. The CDR3 sequence is CASSSGQDYTF. The CDR3 DNA is TGTGCCAGCAGTTCCGGACAGGATTACACCTTC.

The genes are TRBV18 and TRBJ2-1; TRBD2 aligns across 9 bases. The CDR3 spans 17 residues. The germline V gene encodes CDR1 KGHSH and CDR2 LQKENI. V lost 0 bases and J lost 7; bases outside the gene matches: 10. Written as DNA, the CDR3 is TGTGCCAGCTCACCACCGGTACGCGGGAGGGCCGGGAATGAGCAGTTCTTC. Translation gives CASSPPVRGRAGNEQFF.

This chain joins TRBV5-4 and TRBJ2-7; TRBD1 might be the D (7 bases). Trimming left V 2 bases short and J 0 bases short, with 12 bases between. Germline V CDR1 and CDR2: SGHNT, YYREEE (reference sequence). This CDR3 contains 15 residues. CDR3 DNA: TGTGCCAGCAGCTTTGGGGGGACAGTCTCCTACGAGCAGTACTTC. Amino acids: CASSFGGTVSYEQYF.

This clone appeared a single time. This chain joins TRBV2 and TRBJ2-7; 9 nucleotides align to TRBD1. V was clipped by 2 bases and J by 5 bases; unmatched bases: 4. Germline V gene data show CDR1 as SNHLY and CDR2 as FYNNEI. This CDR3 contains 14 residues. CDR3 nucleotides: TGTGCCAGCAGTGAACTCACAGGGGGCAACGAGCAGTACTTC. It encodes CASSELTGGNEQYF.

The J gene is TRBJ1-2, the V gene TRBV7-8, with D perhaps TRBD1 (5 bases). CDR3 length: 15 residues. In germline, CDR1 is SGHVS, CDR2 FQNEAQ. V lost 2 bases to trimming and J lost 6 bases, with 16 bases between them. CDR3 DNA sequence: TGTGCCAGCAGCTTAAGGCCCAGGGAATATAATGGCTACACCTTC. Encoded protein: CASSLRPREYNGYTF.

This clone has a single count. The chain joins TRBV5-4 to TRBJ2-5; 9 positions agree with TRBD2. Unmatched junction bases numbered 8, after V lost 4 bases and J lost 1 base. Germline V gives CDR1 SGHNT, CDR2 YYREEE (reference sequence). The CDR3 sequence is 16 residues long. The CDR3 DNA reads TGTGCCAGCAGCCGGAGGGCGGGAGGGCTCCAAGAGACCCAGTACTTC. Protein sequence: CASSRRAGGLQETQYF.

In this sample, this clone turned up a few times. Here the CDR3 reads CASRNGGFNQPQHF. The CDR3 region has the DNA TGTGCTAGTAGGAACGGAGGATTCAATCAGCCCCAGCATTTT. V gene TRBV12-5 combines with J gene TRBJ1-5; D unclear. V lost 8 bases, J lost 3 bases, and 14 bases lay in between. CDR1 and CDR2 (germline): LGHNT, FRNRAP. There are 14 residues in the CDR3.

V is TRBV5-1 and J is TRBJ2-1; 13 nucleotides line up with TRBD2. This CDR3 has 16 amino acids. The V segment lost 3 bases and the J segment 9 bases; nucleotides outside the gene matches: 9. The germline V gene encodes CDR1 SGHRS and CDR2 YFSETQ. CDR3 in DNA: TGCGCCAGCAGCTGGACCGGGACTAGCGGGAAGGGTGAGCAGTTCTTC. Translation gives CASSWTGTSGKGEQFF.

This chain connects TRBV19 to TRBJ1-1, with 8 bases lining up with TRBD1. CDR1 LNHDA and CDR2 SQIVND come from the germline V gene (reference sequence). This CDR3 has 12 amino acids. V shed 9 bases and J 1 base; nucleotides not matched to a gene: 1. CDR3 protein: CASGQGNTEAFF. The CDR3 DNA reads TGTGCCAGCGGACAGGGGAACACTGAAGCTTTCTTT.